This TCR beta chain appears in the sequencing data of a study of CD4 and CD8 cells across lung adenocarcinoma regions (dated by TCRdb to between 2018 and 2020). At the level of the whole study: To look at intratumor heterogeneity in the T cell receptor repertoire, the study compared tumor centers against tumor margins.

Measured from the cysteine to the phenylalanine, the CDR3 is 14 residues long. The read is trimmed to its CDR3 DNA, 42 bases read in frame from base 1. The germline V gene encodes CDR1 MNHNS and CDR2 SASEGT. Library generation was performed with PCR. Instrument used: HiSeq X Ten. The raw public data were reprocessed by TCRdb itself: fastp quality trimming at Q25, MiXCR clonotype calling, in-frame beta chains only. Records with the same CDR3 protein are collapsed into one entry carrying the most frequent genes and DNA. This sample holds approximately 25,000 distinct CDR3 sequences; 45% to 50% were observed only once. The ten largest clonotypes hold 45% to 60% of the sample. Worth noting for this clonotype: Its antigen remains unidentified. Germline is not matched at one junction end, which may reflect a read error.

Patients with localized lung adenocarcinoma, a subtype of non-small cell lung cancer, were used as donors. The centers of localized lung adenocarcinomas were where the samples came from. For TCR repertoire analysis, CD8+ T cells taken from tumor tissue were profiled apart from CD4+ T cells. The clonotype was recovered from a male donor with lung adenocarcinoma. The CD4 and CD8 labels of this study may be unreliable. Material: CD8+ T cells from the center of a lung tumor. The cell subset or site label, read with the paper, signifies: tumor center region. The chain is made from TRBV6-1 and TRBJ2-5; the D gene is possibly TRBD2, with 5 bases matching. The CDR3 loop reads CASSLGGVGETQYF. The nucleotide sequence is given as TGTGCGAGCAGCCTGGGCGGAGTCGGGGAGACGCAGTACTTC.